This T cell receptor beta chain was captured in a study of beta chain features in type 1 diabetes. This clone was counted between two and nine times. What it binds is not known. Every participating donor gave one draw, a heparinised blood sample averaging about 100 mL. Germline V gene data show CDR1 as LGHNT and CDR2 as FRNRAP. The J segment lost 7 bases and the V segment lost 5 bases, leaving 7 bases of the junction unmatched. This CDR3 contains 14 residues. Expressed TCRB transcripts were sequenced because the entire RNA isolate underwent reverse transcription. Measured with immunoSEQ multiplex PCR; TCRdb has only the in-frame clones, and not every one. Here the sample spans roughly 260,000 clones, about 11% being singletons. Findings and limits, study-wide: Patients with Type 1 diabetes showed moderately but significantly shorter TCRB CDR3s in all four CD4+ subsets. For patients and controls alike, PCR might favor shorter templates to the same degree.

The V call is TRBV12-5, the J call TRBJ2-7; 11 bases are shared with TRBD1. The material sequenced was naive CD4+ T cells from blood. The TCR sequence derives from a man aged 25-45 years with type 1 diabetes. The CDR3 coding sequence is TGTGCTAGTGGTCCCGGACAGGGGGCAGGGGAGCAGTACTTC. This sequence encodes CASGPGQGAGEQYF.